One and the same sample provided the 26 T cell receptor beta chains below, sequenced in a study of blood T cell repertoires in COVID-19. Clones were sequenced by immunoSEQ multiplex PCR, and TCRdb holds only the in-frame ones, with some missing. Of about 140,000 clones listed, 80% are singletons. Sequencing was carried out using peripheral blood. All receptors derive from a man in his 70s who had recovered from COVID-19.

Written as DNA, the CDR3 is TGTGCCAGCAGCCAAAGAGACTATGGCTACACCTTC. Residues: CASSQRDYGYTF. The J gene is TRBJ1-2, the V gene TRBV3-1 (or the pseudogene TRBV3-2); D unresolved. Trimming cost V 2 bases and J 3 bases, with 4 bases left between them. The CDR3 length is 12 residues. Germline values: CDR1 LGHDT, CDR2 YNNKEL (reference sequence).

V is TRBV6-5 and J is TRBJ2-7; D call uncertain. CDR3 length: 13 amino acids. The V end lost 8 bases, the J end lost 0 bases, and 11 bases lay between the germline ends. From germline, CDR1 is MNHEY and CDR2 SVGAGI. The CDR3 is CASLMAYSYEQYF. CDR3 nucleotide sequence: TGTGCCAGCCTTATGGCATACTCCTACGAGCAGTACTTC.

The CDR3 region has the DNA TGTGCCAGCAGTCCCGGGGTAGCGGGAGGCTACGAGCAGTACTTC. Translation: CASSPGVAGGYEQYF. The chain has TRBV27 and TRBJ2-7; 10 nucleotides line up with TRBD2. The CDR3 is made up of 15 amino acids. V was pared by 5 bases and J by 3 bases, with 7 bases of the junction left unmatched. The germline CDR1 and CDR2 sequences are MNHEY and SMNVEV (reference sequence).

A few counts support this clone. V is TRBV29-1 and J is TRBJ2-7, with a weak D call TRBD1 (5 bases). Trimming shortened V by 6 bases and J by 3 bases, and 9 bases separated the two germline ends. Germline V CDR1 and CDR2: SQVTM, ANQGSEA. The CDR3 is 11 residues long. The CDR3 sequence: CSVAQGYEQYF. In DNA, the CDR3 is TGCAGCGTAGCTCAGGGCTACGAGCAGTACTTC.

The chain uses TRBV11-2 and TRBJ1-2; TRBD1 is a possible D gene (5 bases). V lost 5 bases, J lost 2 bases, and 9 bases lay in between. Germline values: CDR1 SGHAT, CDR2 FQNNGV. CDR3 length: 13 amino acids. CDR3 loop: CASSRQGNYGYTF. As DNA, the CDR3 is TGTGCCAGCAGCCGGCAGGGAAACTATGGCTACACCTTC.

Concerning this clone: Its ends do not fully match the called genes, so a read error is possible. The CDR3 region is CASRLVSDEQFF. As DNA, the CDR3 is TGCGCCAGCAGGTTGGTTAGCGATGAGCAGTTCTTC. The genes are TRBV5-1 and TRBJ2-1; a possible D gene is TRBD2 (5 bases). The CDR3 has 12 amino acids. Germline CDR1 and CDR2: SGHRS and YFSETQ. Full variable domain (outside the CDR3, taken from reference TRBV5-1 and TRBJ2-1): KAGVTQTPRYLIKTRGQQVTLSCSPISGHRSVSWYQQTPGQGLQFLFEYFSETQRNKGNFPGRFSGRQFSNSRSEMNVSTLELGDSALYLCASRLVSDEQFFGPGTRLTVL.

This chain connects TRBV6-5 to TRBJ2-7; a possible D gene is TRBD2 (6 bases). V lost 0 bases to trimming and J lost 4 bases, with 13 bases between them. CDR1 and CDR2 (germline): MNHEY, SVGAGI. CDR3 length equals 15 residues. Here the CDR3 DNA reads TGTGCCAGCAGTTACTCGGGGGGAGCCCCTTACGAGCAGTACTTC. This encodes CASSYSGGAPYEQYF.

The chain combines TRBV10-1 with TRBJ2-1, with TRBD2 matching over 10 bases. Germline loops: CDR1 WNHNN, CDR2 SYGVQD (reference sequence). Germline trimming cut 2 bases from V and 7 bases from J; bases unmatched to any gene: 5. CDR3 size: 15 residues. Here the CDR3 reads CASSEALAGVNEQFF. The CDR3 nucleotides are TGCGCCAGCAGTGAGGCGCTAGCGGGAGTAAATGAGCAGTTCTTC.

The CDR3 coding sequence is TGTGCCAGCAGTCCCCGGCTACAGGCCGCCTACGAGCAGTACTTC. This codes for CASSPRLQAAYEQYF. V usage is TRBV2 and J usage is TRBJ2-7, with D maybe TRBD1 (5 bases). The CDR3 runs 15 residues. With 5 bases removed from V and 2 bases from J, the gap between germline ends came to 16 bases. Germline CDR1 SNHLY, CDR2 FYNNEI.

The V and J genes are TRBV15 and TRBJ1-5; D perhaps matches TRBD1 (5 bases). Trimming took 0 bases from V and 3 from J, leaving 9 bases between them. The CDR3 runs 15 residues. Germline assignment: CDR1 LNHNV and CDR2 YYDKDF (reference sequence). The CDR3 DNA follows: TGTGCCACCAGCAGAGATACAGGCCCCAATCAGCCCCAGCATTTT. Residues: CATSRDTGPNQPQHF.

The chain links TRBV29-1 to TRBJ2-2, with 15 bases aligning to TRBD2. This CDR3 contains 17 residues. J was trimmed by 0 bases and V by 6 bases; bases with no gene match: 5. Germline V gene lookup returns CDR1 SQVTM and CDR2 ANQGSEA. As DNA, the CDR3 is TGCAGCGTGAGGGGACTAGCGGGAGGCCCGAACACCGGGGAGCTGTTTTTT. Its translation is CSVRGLAGGPNTGELFF.

The gene calls are TRBV7-2 and TRBJ1-1, with 7 bases identical to TRBD1. Looked up from germline, CDR1 is SGHTA and CDR2 is FQGNSA. The CDR3 totals 14 residues. V shed 3 bases and J 3 bases; nucleotides not matched to a gene: 4. The CDR3 reads CASSFDRVYTEAFF. The CDR3 region has the DNA TGTGCCAGCAGCTTCGACAGGGTTTACACTGAAGCTTTCTTT.

The chain recombines TRBV1 with TRBJ2-3; whether TRBD2, the table's D call, matches the DNA was not checked. TRBV1 is a documented pseudogene. This CDR3 has 19 amino acids. CDR3 sequence: CTSSQVRPSGSISTDTQYF. CDR3 coding DNA: TGCACCAGCAGCCAAGTGCGGCCTAGCGGGAGTATTAGCACAGATACGCAGTATTTT.

The chain recombines TRBV9 with TRBJ2-5, with 7 bases that match TRBD1. The V gene's germline CDR1 is SGDLS and CDR2 YYNGEE. The CDR3 contains 15 residues. V was pared by 1 base and J by 6 bases, with 9 bases of the junction left unmatched. The CDR3: CASSVLDRTGQTQYF. The DNA of the CDR3 is TGTGCCAGCAGCGTACTCGATAGGACAGGACAGACCCAGTACTTC.

The V call is TRBV6-1, the J call TRBJ2-7; D is perhaps TRBD2 (5 bases). The CDR3 length is 15 residues. Looked up from germline, CDR1 is MNHNS and CDR2 is SASEGT. Trimming took off 2 bases at V and 1 base at J, with 12 bases between the two ends. This chain's CDR3 is CASSELGGLSYEQYF. The CDR3 region has the DNA TGTGCCAGCAGTGAACTGGGCGGGCTTTCCTACGAGCAGTACTTC.

This clone was recorded only once. The V and J genes are TRBV2 and TRBJ2-5; 8 nucleotides line up with TRBD2. V trimming: 7 bases; J trimming: 5 bases; junction bases outside the gene matches: 6. This CDR3 spans 13 amino acids. Germline CDR1 SNHLY, CDR2 FYNNEI. This chain's CDR3 is CASKKSGGETQYF. DNA of the CDR3: TGTGCCAGCAAAAAGTCGGGGGGGGAGACCCAGTACTTC.

The gene calls are TRBV18 and TRBJ2-1; D gene unclear. This CDR3 has 16 amino acids. The V end lost 3 bases, the J end lost 0 bases, and 12 bases lay between the germline ends. The germline V gene encodes CDR1 KGHSH and CDR2 LQKENI. This chain's CDR3 is CASSPLPPSSYNEQFF. The CDR3 DNA follows: TGTGCCAGCTCACCCCTCCCTCCCAGCTCCTACAATGAGCAGTTCTTC. Filled out from reference TRBV18 and TRBJ2-1, the complete variable domain reads NAGVMQNPRHLVRRRGQEARLRCSPMKGHSHVYWYRQLPEEGLKFMVYLQKENIIDESGMPKERFSAEFPKEGPSILRIQQVVRGDSAAYFCASSPLPPSSYNEQFFGPGTRLTVL.

This clone has only a few counts. The rearrangement uses TRBV7-8 and TRBJ1-5; TRBD1 matches 12 bases. CDR1 and CDR2 (germline): SGHVS, FQNEAQ. CDR3 length: 18 amino acids. V shed 2 bases, J shed 0 bases, and the junction held 5 bases outside the gene matches. The CDR3 DNA reads as TGTGCCAGCAGCTTAAGGGACAGGGGGCCTAATAGCAATCAGCCCCAGCATTTT. This translates into CASSLRDRGPNSNQPQHF.

The V call is TRBV27, the J call TRBJ2-4, with D maybe TRBD2 (6 bases). Trimming shortened V by 0 bases and J by 3 bases, and 12 bases separated the two germline ends. CDR3 length: 16 residues. Germline CDR1 is MNHEY and CDR2 is SMNVEV (reference sequence). The CDR3 reads CASSLSGGLGKNIQYF. CDR3 nucleotides: TGTGCCAGCAGTTTATCGGGGGGTCTGGGCAAAAACATTCAGTACTTC.

The rearrangement links TRBV4-1 to TRBJ1-5; 10 nucleotides match TRBD1. The CDR3 runs to 17 residues. Per germline, CDR1 MGHRA and CDR2 YSYEKL. V gave up 0 bases and J gave up 4 bases; unmatched junction bases: 6. DNA of the CDR3: TGCGCCAGCAGCCAAGAACCCCGGACAGGGGGGAATCAGCCCCAGCATTTT. This codes for CASSQEPRTGGNQPQHF.

This chain joins TRBV30 and TRBJ2-2; 9 nucleotides align to TRBD1. The CDR3 length is 16 residues. Germline V gene data show CDR1 as GTSNPN and CDR2 as SVGIG (reference sequence). V shed 4 bases, J shed 1 base, and the junction held 7 bases outside the gene matches. The chain's CDR3 is CAWNRGTGWNTGELFF. CDR3 sequence (DNA): TGTGCCTGGAACAGGGGGACAGGGTGGAACACCGGGGAGCTGTTTTTT.

This clone was seen only once. The chain joins TRBV18 to TRBJ1-2, with 9 bases that match TRBD1. Germline V CDR1 and CDR2: KGHSH, LQKENI. The CDR3 loop spans 16 amino acids. The ends lost 2 bases at V and 7 bases at J; junction bases unmatched: 11. The CDR3 region is CASSPDRGSGLSGYTF. CDR3 nucleotide sequence: TGTGCCAGCTCACCAGACAGGGGGTCGGGCTTATCTGGCTACACCTTC.

V gene TRBV2 combines with J gene TRBJ2-1; 8 positions match TRBD2. Trimming removed 6 bases from V and 10 bases from J; junction bases left unmatched: 14. Germline lookup yields CDR1 SNHLY and CDR2 FYNNEI. The CDR3 covers 15 residues. CDR3 DNA: TGTGCCAGCAGCGACACCCCGGGACTAGGGAGGGAGCAGTTCTTC. Amino acid sequence: CASSDTPGLGREQFF.

The chain has TRBV7-9 and TRBJ2-1, with 13 positions matching TRBD2. There are 16 residues in the CDR3. Trimming at V came to 5 bases and at J to 4 bases, leaving 5 bases not matched to a gene. Germline V gene lookup returns CDR1 SEHNR and CDR2 FQNEAQ (reference sequence). The CDR3 protein is CASSPWTSGSYNEQFF. CDR3 sequence (DNA): TGTGCCAGCAGCCCATGGACTAGCGGGAGTTACAATGAGCAGTTCTTC. Based on the CDR3 plus reference TRBV7-9 and TRBJ2-1, the full variable domain is DTGVSQNPRHKITKRGQNVTFRCDPISEHNRLYWYRQTLGQGPEFLTYFQNEAQLEKSRLLSDRFSAERPKGSFSTLEIQRTEQGDSAMYLCASSPWTSGSYNEQFFGPGTRLTVL.

This chain joins TRBV7-2 and TRBJ2-1; 11 nucleotides align to TRBD2. With 4 bases clipped from V and 0 bases from J, the junction kept 5 bases outside the gene matches. Germline V gene sequence: CDR1 SGHTA, CDR2 FQGNSA. The CDR3 length is 17 residues. The CDR3 DNA follows: TGTGCCAGCAGCTCGACTAGCGGGGCCTTCTCCTACAATGAGCAGTTCTTC. It yields the protein CASSSTSGAFSYNEQFF.

V is TRBV4-2 and J is TRBJ2-2; 8 bases agree with TRBD2. There are 18 residues in the CDR3. Losses at the gene ends were 0 bases for V and 2 bases for J; bases not matched to a gene: 8. The V gene's germline CDR1 is LGHNA and CDR2 YNFKEQ. CDR3 sequence reads: CASSQDVIAGYNTGELFF. DNA of the CDR3: TGTGCCAGCAGCCAAGACGTGATAGCGGGATACAACACCGGGGAGCTGTTTTTT.